Following are 14 T cell receptor beta chains from one sample sequenced in a study of OX40 agonist ivuxolimab in advanced cancers. Sequencing was performed with immunoSEQ multiplex PCR; in TCRdb, only in-frame clones are kept and a portion is missing. The sample records about 55,000 clones, over 75% being singletons. The sequenced sample was CD4+ or CD8+ T cells sorted from blood, obtained in a trial of the OX40 agonist ivuxolimab. Source of these receptors: an adult with an advanced solid tumor such as melanoma, head and neck, liver or kidney cancer.

This clone has a handful of counts. The V and J genes are TRBV5-4 and TRBJ1-5; no clear D. V was cut by 0 bases and J by 5 bases, with 9 bases left in between. The length of the CDR3 is 14 residues. Germline assignment: CDR1 SGHNT and CDR2 YYREEE (reference sequence). The CDR3 nucleotides are TGTGCCAGCAGCTTGGACAGAAATGATCAGCCCCAGCATTTT. It specifies CASSLDRNDQPQHF. Combining the CDR3 with reference TRBV5-4 and TRBJ1-5 gives the whole variable domain ETGVTQSPTHLIKTRGQQVTLRCSSQSGHNTVSWYQQALGQGPQFIFQYYREEENGRGNFPPRFSGLQFPNYSSELNVNALELDDSALYLCASSLDRNDQPQHFGDGTRLSIL.

This sequence joins TRBV7-2 and TRBJ2-5; the match to TRBD1 covers 9 bases. J gave up 3 bases and V 3 bases, and 5 bases lay outside the gene matches. CDR3 length: 15 amino acids. The germline CDR1 and CDR2 sequences are SGHTA and FQGNSA. In DNA, the CDR3 is TGTGCCAGCAGCTTGGGACAGGGATGGGAAGAGACCCAGTACTTC. It codes for CASSLGQGWEETQYF.

This chain joins TRBV5-8 and TRBJ2-2; TRBD2 aligns across 8 bases. The germline V gene encodes CDR1 SGHTS and CDR2 YDEGEE. The CDR3 contains 16 residues. V was pared by 4 bases and J by 2 bases, with 7 bases of the junction left unmatched. The CDR3 is CASSRGLAVNTGELFF. As DNA, the CDR3 is TGTGCCAGCAGCCGCGGACTAGCAGTAAACACCGGGGAGCTGTTTTTT.

The rearrangement joins TRBV5-4 to TRBJ2-7; TRBD1 agrees at 9 bases. The V gene end was trimmed by 5 bases and the J gene end by 2 bases; junction bases not matched to a gene: 5. The CDR3 is 14 residues long. Germline V gene sequence: CDR1 SGHNT, CDR2 YYREEE (reference sequence). CDR3 in DNA: TGTGCCAGCAGTCCGGGACAGGGACCCTACGAGCAGTACTTC. It codes for CASSPGQGPYEQYF.

This chain uses TRBV6-4 with TRBJ1-2; D unclear. Trimming pared 5 bases from V and 3 bases from J, leaving 16 bases between. The CDR3 is 15 residues long. CDR1 and CDR2 from the germline V gene are MRHNA and SNTAGT. The CDR3 loop is CASSLPPGIHYGYTF. Written as DNA, the CDR3 is TGTGCCAGCAGTCTCCCCCCCGGGATCCACTATGGCTACACCTTC.

The chain joins TRBV18 to TRBJ2-5; D call uncertain. CDR1 is KGHSH, CDR2 LQKENI, per germline. CDR3 length: 12 residues. Deletions cut 5 bases from V and 0 bases from J, with 4 bases between. The CDR3 nucleotides read TGTGCCAGCTCATCGTACCAAGAGACCCAGTACTTC. Its translation is CASSSYQETQYF. Supplemented by reference TRBV18 and TRBJ2-5, the full variable domain reads NAGVMQNPRHLVRRRGQEARLRCSPMKGHSHVYWYRQLPEEGLKFMVYLQKENIIDESGMPKERFSAEFPKEGPSILRIQQVVRGDSAAYFCASSSYQETQYFGPGTRLLVL.

The genes are TRBV7-8 and TRBJ1-4; D is ambiguous. Germline V lookup: CDR1 SGHVS, CDR2 FQNEAQ. The CDR3 extends over 16 amino acids. V was cut by 1 base and J by 8 bases, with 17 bases left in between. CDR3 nucleotide sequence: TGTGCCAGCAGCTTAGGTGGTGGAGGGTTAAACGAAAAACTGTTTTTT. Translated: CASSLGGGGLNEKLFF.

This chain joins TRBV10-1 and TRBJ1-4, with 7 bases that match TRBD1. CDR3 length: 14 amino acids. Trimming at V came to 3 bases and at J to 8 bases, leaving 6 bases not matched to a gene. The V gene's germline CDR1 is WNHNN and CDR2 SYGVQD (reference sequence). CDR3 nucleotide sequence: TGCGCCAGCAGTGAAGGGGGCGCAGAAGAAAAACTGTTTTTT. This codes for CASSEGGAEEKLFF.

The chain uses TRBV18 and TRBJ2-1; perhaps TRBD1 as D (6 bases). Per the germline V gene, CDR1 is KGHSH and CDR2 is LQKENI. This CDR3 contains 13 residues. V gave up 3 bases and J gave up 8 bases, with 11 bases separating them. The CDR3 protein is CASSPGQDDEQFF. The CDR3 DNA reads TGTGCCAGCTCACCGGGACAAGACGATGAGCAGTTCTTC.

CDR3 DNA: TGTGCCAGCAGTTACCTCTACGAGCAGTACTTC. Encoded protein: CASSYLYEQYF. The gene calls are TRBV6-5 and TRBJ2-7, with no clear D. Germline V lookup: CDR1 MNHEY, CDR2 SVGAGI. The CDR3 is 11 amino acids. Trimming took 2 bases from V and 3 from J, leaving 2 bases between them.

This chain joins TRBV27 and TRBJ1-2; D is possibly TRBD1 (5 bases). The CDR3 runs to 15 residues. Germline V gives CDR1 MNHEY, CDR2 SMNVEV (reference sequence). V lost 4 bases and J 13 bases, leaving 25 bases between the germline ends. In DNA, the CDR3 is TGTGCCAGCAGTTCTACTCCAGGGAGAGGAGTGGCCTGCACCTTC. Its translation: CASSSTPGRGVACTF.

The chain's CDR3 is CASSPRQGAINGYTF. The CDR3 DNA reads TGTGCCAGCAGCCCCCGACAGGGGGCAATAAACGGCTACACCTTC. This chain uses TRBV9 with TRBJ1-2; 10 nucleotides line up with TRBD1. Looked up from germline, CDR1 is SGDLS and CDR2 is YYNGEE. The V gene end was trimmed by 4 bases and the J gene end by 8 bases; junction bases not matched to a gene: 11. This CDR3 is 15 amino acids long.

V is TRBV4-1 and J is TRBJ1-3, with D hard to call. Trimming shortened V by 0 bases and J by 0 bases, and 18 bases separated the two germline ends. The CDR3 totals 19 residues. Looked up from germline, CDR1 is MGHRA and CDR2 is YSYEKL. CDR3 in DNA: TGCGCCAGCAGCCAAGATTCGACGGGCGTAGGCGGCTCTGGAAACACCATATATTTT. It is translated as CASSQDSTGVGGSGNTIYF.

V is TRBV6-1 and J is TRBJ2-1; D remains unclear. The CDR3 has 14 amino acids. Germline CDR1 and CDR2: MNHNS and SASEGT. The V end lost 3 bases, the J end lost 6 bases, and 12 bases lay between the germline ends. For the CDR3, the DNA is TGTGCCAGCAGTGACTCCGGAAGTTCCAATGAGCAGTTCTTC. The encoded protein is CASSDSGSSNEQFF.